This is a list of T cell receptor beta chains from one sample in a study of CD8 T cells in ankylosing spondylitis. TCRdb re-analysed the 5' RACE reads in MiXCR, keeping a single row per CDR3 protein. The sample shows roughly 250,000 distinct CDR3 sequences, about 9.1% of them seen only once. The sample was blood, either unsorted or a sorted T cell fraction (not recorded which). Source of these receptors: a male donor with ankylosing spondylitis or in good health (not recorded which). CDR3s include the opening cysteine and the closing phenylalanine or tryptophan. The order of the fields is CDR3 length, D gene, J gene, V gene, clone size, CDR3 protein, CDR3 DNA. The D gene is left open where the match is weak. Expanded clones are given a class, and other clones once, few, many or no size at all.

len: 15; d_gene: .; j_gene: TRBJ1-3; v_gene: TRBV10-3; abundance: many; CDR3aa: CAISESTILGNTIYF; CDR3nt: TGTGCCATCAGTGAGTCGACTATACTTGGAAACACCATATATTTT
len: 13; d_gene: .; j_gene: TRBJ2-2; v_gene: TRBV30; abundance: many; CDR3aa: CAWSVKGTGELFF; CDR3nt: TGTGCCTGGAGTGTAAAGGGGACCGGGGAGCTGTTTTTT
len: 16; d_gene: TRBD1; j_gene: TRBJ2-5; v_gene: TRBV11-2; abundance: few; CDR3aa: CASSRGQGRLQETQYF; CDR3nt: TGTGCCAGCAGCCGCGGACAGGGTAGACTCCAAGAGACCCAGTACTTC
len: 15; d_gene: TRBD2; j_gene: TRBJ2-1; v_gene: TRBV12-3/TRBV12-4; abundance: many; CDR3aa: CASSLPSGDYNEQFF; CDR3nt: TGTGCCAGCAGTTTACCCAGCGGGGATTACAATGAGCAGTTCTTC
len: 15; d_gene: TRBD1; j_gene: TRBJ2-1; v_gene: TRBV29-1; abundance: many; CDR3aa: CSVAPTGGSYNEQFF; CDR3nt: TGCAGCGTTGCTCCGACAGGGGGCTCCTACAATGAGCAGTTCTTC
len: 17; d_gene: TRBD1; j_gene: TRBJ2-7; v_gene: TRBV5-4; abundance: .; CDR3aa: CASSSGMSWTGNYEQYF; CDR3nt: TGTGCCAGCAGCTCTGGGATGTCTTGGACAGGGAACTACGAGCAGTACTTC
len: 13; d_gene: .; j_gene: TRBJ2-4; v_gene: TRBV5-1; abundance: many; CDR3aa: CASSVDTINIQYF; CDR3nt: TGCGCCAGCAGCGTGGACACGATCAACATTCAGTACTTC
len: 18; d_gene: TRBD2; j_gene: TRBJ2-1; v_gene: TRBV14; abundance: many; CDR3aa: CASSLGHLTGLVYNEQFF; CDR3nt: TGTGCCAGCAGCCTTGGCCACCTCACCGGACTAGTGTACAATGAGCAGTTCTTC
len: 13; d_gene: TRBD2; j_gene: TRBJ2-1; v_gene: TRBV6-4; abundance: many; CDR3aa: CASSEREDNEQFF; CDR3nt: TGTGCCAGCTCGGAGCGGGAGGACAATGAGCAGTTCTTC
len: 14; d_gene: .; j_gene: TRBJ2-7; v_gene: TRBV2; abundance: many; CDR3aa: CASSEDVSIYEQYF; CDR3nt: TGTGCCAGCAGTGAAGACGTGTCAATATACGAGCAGTACTTC
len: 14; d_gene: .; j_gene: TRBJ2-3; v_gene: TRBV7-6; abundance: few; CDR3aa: CASSSRRRGDTQYF; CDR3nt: TGTGCCAGCAGCTCTAGGAGGAGAGGAGATACGCAGTATTTT
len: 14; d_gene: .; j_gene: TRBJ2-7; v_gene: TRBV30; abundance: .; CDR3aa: CAWSVGRGGYEQYF; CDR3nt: TGTGCCTGGAGTGTAGGAAGAGGTGGCTACGAGCAGTACTTC
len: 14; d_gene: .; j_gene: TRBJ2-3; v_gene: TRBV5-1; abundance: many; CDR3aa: CASSLDVYSDTQYF; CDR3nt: TGCGCCAGCAGCTTGGATGTCTATTCAGATACGCAGTATTTT
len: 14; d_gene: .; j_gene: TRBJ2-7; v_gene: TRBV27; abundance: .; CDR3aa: CASSLSGRALEQYF; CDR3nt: TGTGCCAGCAGTTTAAGCGGACGGGCTTTAGAGCAGTACTTC
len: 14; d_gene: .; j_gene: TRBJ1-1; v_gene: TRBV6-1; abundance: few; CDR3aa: CASSATHRDTEAFF; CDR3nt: TGTGCCAGCAGTGCCACTCACAGGGACACTGAAGCTTTCTTT
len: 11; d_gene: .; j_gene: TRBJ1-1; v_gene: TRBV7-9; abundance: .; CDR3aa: CASSHPTEAFF; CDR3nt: TGTGCCAGCAGCCACCCCACTGAAGCTTTCTTT
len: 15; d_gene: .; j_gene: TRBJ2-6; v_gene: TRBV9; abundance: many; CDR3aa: CASSAGGLGANVLTF; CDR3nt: TGTGCCAGCAGCGCAGGAGGGCTGGGGGCCAACGTCCTGACTTTC
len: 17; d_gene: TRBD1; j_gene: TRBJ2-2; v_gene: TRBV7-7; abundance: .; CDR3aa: CASSLNLGQGAGGELFF; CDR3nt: TGTGCTAGCAGCTTAAATCTGGGACAGGGGGCCGGCGGGGAGCTGTTTTTT
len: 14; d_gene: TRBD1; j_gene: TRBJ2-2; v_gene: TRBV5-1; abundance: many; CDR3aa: CASSFTGDTGELFF; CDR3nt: TGCGCCAGCAGCTTCACAGGGGACACCGGGGAGCTGTTTTTT
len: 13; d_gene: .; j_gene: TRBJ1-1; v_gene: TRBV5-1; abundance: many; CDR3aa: CASSSEMNTEAFF; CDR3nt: TGCGCCAGCAGCTCAGAGATGAACACTGAAGCTTTCTTT
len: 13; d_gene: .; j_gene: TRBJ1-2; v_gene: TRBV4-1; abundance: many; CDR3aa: CASGRDGSYGYTF; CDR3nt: TGCGCCAGCGGAAGGGACGGGTCCTATGGCTACACCTTC
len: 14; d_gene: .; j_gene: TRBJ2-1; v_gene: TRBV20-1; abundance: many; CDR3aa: CSASWSGLGNEQFF; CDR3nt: TGCAGTGCTAGCTGGTCCGGGCTTGGGAATGAGCAGTTCTTC
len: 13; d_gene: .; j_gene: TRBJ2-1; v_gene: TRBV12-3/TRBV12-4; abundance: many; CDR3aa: CASSPYQGREQFF; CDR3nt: TGTGCCAGCAGTCCATATCAGGGCCGTGAGCAGTTCTTC
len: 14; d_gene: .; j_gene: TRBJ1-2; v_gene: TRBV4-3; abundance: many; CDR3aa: CASSQDRQLYGYTF; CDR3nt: TGCGCCAGCAGCCAAGATAGGCAGCTCTATGGCTACACCTTC
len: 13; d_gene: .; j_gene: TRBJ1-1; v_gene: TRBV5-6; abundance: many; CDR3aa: CASSLSQEIEAFF; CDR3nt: TGTGCCAGCAGCTTGTCCCAAGAAATTGAAGCTTTCTTT
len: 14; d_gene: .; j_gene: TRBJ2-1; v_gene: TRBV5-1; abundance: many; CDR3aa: CASSTTGSYNEQFF; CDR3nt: TGCGCCAGCAGCACAACGGGGTCCTACAATGAGCAGTTCTTC
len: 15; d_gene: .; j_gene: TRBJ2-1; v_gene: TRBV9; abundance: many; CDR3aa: CASSVGRGTYNEQFF; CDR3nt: TGTGCCAGCAGCGTAGGGCGGGGCACCTACAATGAGCAGTTCTTC
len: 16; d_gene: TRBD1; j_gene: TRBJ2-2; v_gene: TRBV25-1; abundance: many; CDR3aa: CASSKQGAMNTGELFF; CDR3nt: TGTGCCAGCAGCAAACAGGGGGCGATGAACACCGGGGAGCTGTTTTTT